This T cell receptor (beta chain) was profiled in a study of OX40 agonist ivuxolimab in advanced cancers. The overall study: It was ivuxolimab, an agonistic anti-OX40 (CD134) antibody, that patients were treated with. Ivuxolimab was delivered to patients intravenously every 2 weeks at doses spanning 0.01 to 10 mg/kg. Whole-study findings and limits: Dose levels from 0.1 to 3.0 mg/kg saw CD4+ and CD8+ blood T cells expand clonally by week 6.

The repertoire was sequenced with immunoSEQ multiplex PCR; TCRdb's copy has only in-frame clones and lacks some. The table includes about 64,000 clones, approximately 86% detected once. Concerning this clone itself: The antigen remains unidentified.

No patient had autoimmune disease or received systemic immunosuppression. The CDR3 contains 16 residues. V trimming: 3 bases; J trimming: 2 bases; junction bases outside the gene matches: 3. Germline V CDR1 and CDR2: SGHRS, YFSETQ. Sequencing used CD4+ or CD8+ T cells sorted from blood, obtained in a trial of the OX40 agonist ivuxolimab. The V and J genes are TRBV5-1 and TRBJ2-2, with TRBD2 identical over 11 bases. The TCR was taken from an adult with an advanced solid tumor such as melanoma, head and neck, liver or kidney cancer. CDR3: CASSSGTSGNTGELFF. The CDR3 DNA sequence: TGCGCCAGCAGCTCCGGGACTAGCGGAAACACCGGGGAGCTGTTTTTT.